The 23 T cell receptor beta chains below come from one sample, sequenced in a study of blood T cell repertoires in COVID-19. Produced via immunoSEQ multiplex PCR; TCRdb's table is partial and in-frame only. The data show under 150,000 clones, around three quarters seen once. Sequenced: peripheral blood. These receptors came from a woman aged 70-85 years with acute or convalescent COVID-19.

This clone was recorded a few times. This chain links TRBV9 with TRBJ2-1; 12 bases are shared with TRBD2. Germline loops: CDR1 SGDLS, CDR2 YYNGEE. With 7 bases clipped from V and 0 bases from J, the junction kept 11 bases outside the gene matches. The CDR3 is made up of 18 amino acids. The CDR3 reads CASSDGLAGGSSYNEQFF. CDR3 in DNA: TGTGCCAGCTCCGACGGGCTAGCGGGGGGGAGCTCCTACAATGAGCAGTTCTTC.

This chain joins TRBV7-9 and TRBJ1-1; TRBD1 is a possible D gene (5 bases). The germline gives CDR1 SEHNR, CDR2 FQNEAQ (reference sequence). The CDR3 sequence is 17 residues long. V lost 5 bases and J 4 bases, leaving 23 bases between the germline ends. CDR3 loop: CASSPSLAQGLATEAFF. CDR3 nucleotides: TGTGCCAGCAGCCCTAGTCTCGCCCAGGGCTTGGCCACTGAAGCTTTCTTT.

The rearrangement links TRBV6-6 to TRBJ1-5; a possible D gene is TRBD1 (5 bases). Germline values: CDR1 MNHNY, CDR2 SVGAGI (reference sequence). There are 12 residues in the CDR3. V was clipped by 5 bases and J by 6 bases, with 8 bases between them. This CDR3 is CASSHQGQPQHF. DNA of the CDR3: TGTGCCAGCAGTCATCAGGGTCAGCCCCAGCATTTT.

In DNA, the CDR3 is TGTGCCAGCAGTTTTGGGGGGGCAGCCCATCAGCCCCAGCATTTT. This translates into CASSFGGAAHQPQHF. This chain joins TRBV27 and TRBJ1-5; TRBD1 might be the D (6 bases). The CDR3 extends over 15 amino acids. Per germline, CDR1 MNHEY and CDR2 SMNVEV (reference sequence). Trimming left V 3 bases short and J 5 bases short, with 14 bases between.

The chain recombines TRBV5-6 with TRBJ2-5, with D maybe TRBD2 (5 bases). This CDR3 spans 15 amino acids. Germline assignment: CDR1 SGHDT and CDR2 YYEEEE. The V end was cut by 5 bases, the J end by 2 bases, with 16 bases between. CDR3 sequence: CASSHVGLMQETQYF. The CDR3 bases are TGTGCCAGCAGTCACGTAGGACTGATGCAAGAGACCCAGTACTTC.

The V gene is TRBV29-1, the J gene TRBJ1-2; D call uncertain. Germline lookup yields CDR1 SQVTM and CDR2 ANQGSEA. The CDR3 runs 16 residues. V lost 5 bases and J 5 bases, leaving 24 bases between the germline ends. CDR3 sequence (DNA): TGCAGCGTTTCTCCCGACCCGGCCAGTAAACTATATGGCTACACCTTC. As protein: CSVSPDPASKLYGYTF. Looking up the rest from reference TRBV29-1 and TRBJ1-2 gives the full variable domain: SAVISQKPSRDICQRGTSLTIQCQVDSQVTMMFWYRQQPGQSLTLIATANQGSEATYESGFVIDKFPISRPNLTFSTLTVSNMSPEDSSIYLCSVSPDPASKLYGYTFGSGTRLTVV.

The J gene is TRBJ2-3, the V gene TRBV25-1, with 7 bases fitting TRBD1. This CDR3 region has 14 residues. The V gene end was trimmed by 4 bases and the J gene end by 1 base; junction bases not matched to a gene: 2. The V gene's germline CDR1 is MGHDK and CDR2 SYGVNS. This chain's CDR3 is CASSVTGGTDTQYF. The DNA for the CDR3 is TGTGCCAGCAGTGTAACAGGGGGCACAGATACGCAGTATTTT.

This clone was seen a single time. This chain links TRBV5-4 with TRBJ1-6; TRBD1 aligns across 7 bases. Germline V gene sequence: CDR1 SGHNT, CDR2 YYREEE (reference sequence). The length of the CDR3 is 16 residues. After removal of 5 bases from V and 4 bases from J, the junction contained 9 bases not matched to a gene. As DNA, the CDR3 is TGTGCCAGCAGAATGACAGGGTTCAGTTATAATTCACCCCTCCACTTT. As protein: CASRMTGFSYNSPLHF. The complete variable domain, with remaining parts taken from reference TRBV5-4 and TRBJ1-6, reads ETGVTQSPTHLIKTRGQQVTLRCSSQSGHNTVSWYQQALGQGPQFIFQYYREEENGRGNFPPRFSGLQFPNYSSELNVNALELDDSALYLCASRMTGFSYNSPLHFGNGTRLTVT.

This clone was recorded only once. The V call is TRBV19, the J call TRBJ1-5; TRBD1 matches 8 bases. CDR1 LNHDA and CDR2 SQIVND come from the germline V gene (reference sequence). Unmatched junction bases numbered 10, after V lost 5 bases and J lost 1 base. This CDR3 has 17 residues. The CDR3 is CASSSPSRGLSNQPQHF. In nucleotides, the CDR3 is TGTGCCAGTAGTTCCCCTTCCAGGGGGCTAAGCAATCAGCCCCAGCATTTT.

The chain is built from TRBV2 and TRBJ1-2; 7 nucleotides agree with TRBD1. J lost 3 bases, V lost 5 bases, and 6 bases had no gene match. The CDR3 has 14 residues. Germline values: CDR1 SNHLY, CDR2 FYNNEI. CDR3 in DNA: TGTGCCAGCAGTTCCCAGGGGACAGACTATGGCTACACCTTC. Protein product: CASSSQGTDYGYTF.

The V gene is TRBV9, the J gene TRBJ1-5; 10 positions agree with TRBD1. The length of the CDR3 is 13 residues. Germline V lookup: CDR1 SGDLS, CDR2 YYNGEE. Trimming at V came to 4 bases and at J to 6 bases, leaving 1 base not matched to a gene. The CDR3 reads CASSRTGGQPQHF. The CDR3, as DNA: TGTGCCAGCAGCCGGACAGGGGGTCAGCCCCAGCATTTT. The entire variable domain, with the rest obtained from reference TRBV9 and TRBJ1-5, is as follows: DSGVTQTPKHLITATGQRVTLRCSPRSGDLSVYWYQQSLDQGLQFLIQYYNGEERAKGNILERFSAQQFPDLHSELNLSSLELGDSALYFCASSRTGGQPQHFGDGTRLSIL.

The V and J genes are TRBV4-1 and TRBJ1-2; TRBD1 aligns across 7 bases. The V gene end was trimmed by 2 bases and the J gene end by 7 bases; junction bases not matched to a gene: 4. Germline V CDR1 and CDR2: MGHRA, YSYEKL. This CDR3 is built from 13 residues. The CDR3 is CASSQPQGTGYTF. CDR3 in DNA: TGCGCCAGCAGCCAACCACAGGGGACTGGCTACACCTTC.

The J gene is TRBJ2-5, the V gene TRBV21-1; the table's D call of TRBD1 was not tested on the DNA. TRBV21-1 is described as a pseudogene. The CDR3 totals 17 residues. The CDR3 bases are TGTGCCAGCAGCGACCGGTTCCCCAGGGGTTGGGAAGAGACCCAGTACTTC. Translation gives CASSDRFPRGWEETQYF.

V is TRBV5-4 and J is TRBJ2-5; 7 bases agree with TRBD1. The junction had 3 bases not matched to a gene; V was cut back by 0 bases and J by 4 bases. This CDR3 contains 14 residues. Germline V gene data show CDR1 as SGHNT and CDR2 as YYREEE (reference sequence). DNA for the CDR3: TGTGCCAGCAGCTTGGGAGGGGGCAGAGAGACCCAGTACTTC. It yields the protein CASSLGGGRETQYF.

This chain links TRBV6-5 with TRBJ2-1; D unclear. Germline values: CDR1 MNHEY, CDR2 SVGAGI. This CDR3 is built from 15 residues. V lost 2 bases and J lost 3, with 11 bases in between. In nucleotides, the CDR3 is TGTGCCAGCAGTTACGGGCAGAACAACTACAATGAGCAGTTCTTC. Translation gives CASSYGQNNYNEQFF.

The chain combines TRBV19 with TRBJ2-1; TRBD2 matches 14 bases. Germline V gives CDR1 LNHDA, CDR2 SQIVND (reference sequence). The V gene end was trimmed by 4 bases and the J gene end by 0 bases; junction bases not matched to a gene: 8. The CDR3 covers 19 residues. The CDR3 bases are TGTGCCAGTAGTACAGGGACTAGCGGGAGAAGGAGCTCCTACAATGAGCAGTTCTTC. Protein sequence: CASSTGTSGRRSSYNEQFF.

The DNA for the CDR3 is TGTGCCAGCTCACGGGGACAGCCTATAAAGGGGGCGTACGAGCAGTACTTC. This codes for CASSRGQPIKGAYEQYF. The chain joins TRBV18 to TRBJ2-7; 7 bases are shared with TRBD1. The CDR3 sequence is 17 residues long. The V gene end was trimmed by 4 bases and the J gene end by 4 bases; junction bases not matched to a gene: 16. Germline values: CDR1 KGHSH, CDR2 LQKENI.

The CDR3 reads CASSKDRGRQPQHF. CDR3 nucleotide sequence: TGTGCCAGCAGCAAAGACAGGGGGCGACAGCCCCAGCATTTT. This chain connects TRBV5-5 to TRBJ1-5; the match to TRBD1 covers 10 bases. The CDR3 is 14 amino acids. J gave up 7 bases and V 4 bases, and 5 bases lay outside the gene matches. Germline-derived CDR1 and CDR2 are SGHKS and YYEKEE (reference sequence).

This chain joins TRBV19 and TRBJ2-5; 7 nucleotides agree with TRBD2. V trimming: 3 bases; J trimming: 7 bases; junction bases outside the gene matches: 2. Germline lookup yields CDR1 LNHDA and CDR2 SQIVND (reference sequence). The CDR3 contains 12 residues. The CDR3 DNA is TGTGCCAGTAGTATTTCTAGCGGGACCCAGTACTTC. Protein: CASSISSGTQYF.

This chain uses TRBV27 with TRBJ2-2, with D unresolved. V was pared by 8 bases and J by 0 bases, with 7 bases between. CDR1 and CDR2 from the germline V gene are MNHEY and SMNVEV (reference sequence). The CDR3 runs 13 residues. CDR3 loop: CASRRANTGELFF. The CDR3 coding sequence is TGTGCCAGCCGTCGGGCGAACACCGGGGAGCTGTTTTTT.

The CDR3 region is CSMWGDKGELFF. CDR3 nucleotide sequence: TGCAGCATGTGGGGGGATAAAGGGGAGCTGTTTTTT. The chain combines TRBV29-1 with TRBJ2-2, with D possibly matching TRBD2 (6 bases). The germline gives CDR1 SQVTM, CDR2 ANQGSEA. The CDR3 length is 12 residues. V was pared by 8 bases and J by 8 bases, with 15 bases between.

This chain links TRBV24-1 with TRBJ2-1; TRBD2 might be the D (6 bases). Trimming stripped 4 bases from V and 8 bases from J, with 14 bases between. Per the germline V gene, CDR1 is KGHDR and CDR2 is SFDVKD. The CDR3 spans 14 residues. The CDR3: CATSEDGRGDEQFF. CDR3 DNA: TGTGCCACCAGTGAGGACGGGAGAGGCGATGAGCAGTTCTTC.

J is TRBJ1-6 and V is TRBV5-1, with 8 bases lining up with TRBD1. The CDR3 runs to 15 residues. The V segment lost 0 bases and the J segment 8 bases; nucleotides outside the gene matches: 4. Germline V gene lookup returns CDR1 SGHRS and CDR2 YFSETQ. CDR3 DNA sequence: TGCGCCAGCAGCTTGGCCTTGGACAGGGATTCACCCCTCCACTTT. Protein sequence: CASSLALDRDSPLHF. Full variable domain (missing parts from reference TRBV5-1 and TRBJ1-6): KAGVTQTPRYLIKTRGQQVTLSCSPISGHRSVSWYQQTPGQGLQFLFEYFSETQRNKGNFPGRFSGRQFSNSRSEMNVSTLELGDSALYLCASSLALDRDSPLHFGNGTRLTVT.